A selection of T cell receptor beta chains follows, all from one sample in a study of T-cell reconstitution after alpha-beta-depleted transplantation in children. TCRdb ran MiXCR on the PCR reads and lists one entry per CDR3 protein. Of fewer than 250,000 distinct CDR3 sequences listed, approximately 15% are singletons. The sample here was PBMCs, mostly from graft donor cells, taken 360 days after TCRalphabeta/CD19-depleted stem cell transplant. These receptors were collected from a male patient aged 2-10 years who had a stem cell transplant for acute lymphoblastic leukemia, so the T cells may come from the graft donor. CDR3s include the opening cysteine and the closing phenylalanine or tryptophan. A D gene is named only where the DNA matches it firmly. Where a row states a size, it is once, few, many or the class of an expanded clone; other rows omit it.

V gene,D gene,J gene,clone size,CDR3 protein,CDR3 DNA
TRBV5-1,-,TRBJ2-3,-,CASSLGTGRTNTQYF,TGCGCCAGCAGCTTGGGAACAGGGAGGACAAATACGCAGTATTTT
TRBV2,-,TRBJ2-5,few,CASTGDQETQYF,TGTGCCAGCACGGGGGACCAAGAGACCCAGTACTTC
TRBV30,-,TRBJ2-5,-,CAWSVKGTQETQYF,TGTGCCTGGAGTGTAAAGGGGACCCAAGAGACCCAGTACTTC
TRBV12-3/TRBV12-4,TRBD1,TRBJ2-1,few,CASSLGQGNLNEQFF,TGTGCCAGCAGTCTGGGACAGGGGAACCTCAATGAGCAGTTCTTC
TRBV5-1,-,TRBJ1-1,-,CASYEDGEAFF,TGCGCCAGCTACGAGGACGGTGAAGCTTTCTTT
TRBV18,-,TRBJ2-5,few,CASSPNKGALGQETQYF,TGTGCCAGCTCACCAAATAAAGGAGCGTTGGGCCAAGAGACCCAGTACTTC
TRBV20-1,-,TRBJ1-1,-,CSARGARPRTPHMNTEAFF,TGCAGTGCTAGAGGCGCTAGGCCGCGAACCCCTCACATGAACACTGAAGCTTTCTTT
TRBV5-5,-,TRBJ1-1,-,CASSLEVLVNTEAFF,TGTGCCAGCAGCTTGGAAGTACTGGTGAACACTGAAGCTTTCTTT
TRBV29-1,-,TRBJ2-3,many,CSVAAIIADTQYF,TGCAGCGTTGCAGCGATCATCGCAGATACGCAGTATTTT
TRBV6-2/TRBV6-3,TRBD1,TRBJ2-7,-,CASSYLSGTDKYF,TGTGCCAGCAGTTACCTCTCCGGGACAGACAAGTACTTC
TRBV2,TRBD1,TRBJ1-1,few,CASRDSNRGRAVTEAFF,TGTGCCAGCAGGGATAGTAACAGGGGGCGGGCGGTAACTGAAGCTTTCTTT
TRBV5-1,-,TRBJ2-7,-,CASSELQGNYEQYF,TGCGCCAGCAGCGAGTTACAGGGAAACTACGAGCAGTACTTC
TRBV6-2/TRBV6-3,TRBD2,TRBJ2-5,few,CASRRRRQGLRLAGDQETQYF,TGTGCCAGCAGACGACGAAGACAGGGATTGAGACTAGCGGGAGACCAAGAGACCCAGTACTTC
TRBV11-3,TRBD2,TRBJ2-1,-,CASSSGGVVNEQFF,TGTGCCAGCTCTAGCGGGGGGGTTGTAAATGAGCAGTTCTTC
TRBV3-1,-,TRBJ1-1,-,CASSPGLGGVSTEAFF,TGTGCCAGCAGCCCCGGTCTGGGGGGGGTGAGCACTGAAGCTTTCTTT
TRBV4-2,TRBD2,TRBJ2-1,few,CASSQDWGLAGGPTYNEQFF,TGTGCCAGCAGCCAAGATTGGGGGCTAGCGGGGGGGCCGACCTACAATGAGCAGTTCTTC
TRBV30,-,TRBJ1-3,-,CAWSLPGHLSGNTIYF,TGTGCCTGGAGTCTACCGGGACACCTCTCTGGAAACACCATATATTTT
TRBV12-3/TRBV12-4,-,TRBJ1-5,few,CASSLVGDSYWVPQHF,TGTGCCAGCAGTTTAGTAGGGGACTCTTATTGGGTGCCCCAGCATTTT
TRBV18,-,TRBJ2-5,few,CASTRQGQETQYF,TGTGCCAGCACAAGACAAGGCCAAGAGACCCAGTACTTC
TRBV28,-,TRBJ1-2,-,CASSLDSPDYGYTF,TGTGCCAGCAGTTTGGATTCCCCGGACTATGGCTACACCTTC
TRBV5-1,TRBD1,TRBJ2-3,few,CASSSIRDRGSTDTQYF,TGCGCCAGCAGCAGCATCCGGGACAGGGGTAGCACAGATACGCAGTATTTT
TRBV20-1,TRBD1,TRBJ2-1,few,CSASRPGGNNEQFF,TGCAGTGCTTCCCGTCCAGGGGGTAACAATGAGCAGTTCTTC
TRBV7-9,-,TRBJ2-1,few,CASSRPRRNEQFF,TGTGCCAGCAGCCGCCCCAGGAGAAATGAGCAGTTCTTC
TRBV29-1,-,TRBJ2-5,-,CSVEGAETQYF,TGCAGCGTTGAAGGGGCAGAGACCCAGTACTTC
TRBV13,TRBD1,TRBJ1-4,few,CASSPKGGQGNEKLFF,TGTGCCAGCAGCCCGAAAGGAGGACAGGGGAATGAAAAACTGTTTTTT
TRBV28,-,TRBJ2-7,many,CASARVHEQYF,TGTGCCAGCGCCAGGGTCCACGAGCAGTACTTC
TRBV12-3/TRBV12-4,-,TRBJ2-7,-,CASSLLLTYEQYF,TGTGCCAGCAGTTTGCTTTTGACCTACGAGCAGTACTTC
TRBV4-3,-,TRBJ2-2,-,CASSQDRNFNTGELFF,TGCGCCAGCAGCCAAGATCGAAACTTCAACACCGGGGAGCTGTTTTTT
TRBV5-4,-,TRBJ2-3,many,CASSLAKMGTDTQYF,TGTGCCAGCAGCTTGGCCAAGATGGGCACAGATACGCAGTATTTT
TRBV24-1,-,TRBJ2-1,few,CATSDPLVELNEQFF,TGTGCCACCAGTGATCCATTGGTGGAGCTGAATGAGCAGTTCTTC
TRBV12-3/TRBV12-4,TRBD1,TRBJ2-1,-,CASSPHRGRPPNEQFF,TGTGCCAGCAGTCCCCACAGGGGGCGCCCCCCCAATGAGCAGTTCTTC
TRBV7-9,-,TRBJ2-6,-,CASSHGFSVSGANVLTF,TGTGCCAGCAGCCACGGCTTCTCGGTCTCTGGGGCCAACGTCCTGACTTTC
TRBV20-1,-,TRBJ1-5,few,CSAAPVQGLNQPQHF,TGCAGTGCTGCCCCCGTTCAGGGGCTAAATCAGCCCCAGCATTTT
TRBV20-1,-,TRBJ2-3,-,CSSSNLQGSTTDTQYF,TGCAGTTCCTCGAACCTACAGGGCTCGACCACAGATACGCAGTATTTT
TRBV7-8,-,TRBJ2-1,few,CASSAGAPDNEQFF,TGTGCCAGCAGCGCAGGGGCCCCGGACAATGAGCAGTTCTTC
TRBV7-2,TRBD1,TRBJ1-4,-,CASSPQRDSEKLFF,TGTGCCAGCAGCCCACAAAGGGACAGTGAAAAACTGTTTTTT
TRBV11-2,-,TRBJ2-1,-,CASSPTGRAVRVNEQFF,TGTGCCAGCAGCCCTACGGGCAGAGCTGTTAGGGTCAATGAGCAGTTCTTC
TRBV10-3,TRBD1,TRBJ1-1,-,CAIHRGHPLNTEAFF,TGTGCCATTCACAGGGGGCACCCATTGAACACTGAAGCTTTCTTT
TRBV29-1,TRBD2,TRBJ2-1,few,CSVEDRLAQQFF,TGCAGCGTTGAAGATCGACTAGCCCAGCAGTTCTTC
TRBV20-1,-,TRBJ2-1,-,CSARRASRVTNEQFF,TGCAGTGCTAGACGAGCTAGTAGGGTCACCAATGAGCAGTTCTTC
TRBV29-1,-,TRBJ1-1,-,CSAIQGTEAFF,TGCAGCGCTATTCAGGGGACTGAAGCTTTCTTT
TRBV6-6,-,TRBJ2-3,few,CASMGSSPDTQYF,TGTGCCAGCATGGGCAGTTCCCCAGATACGCAGTATTTT
TRBV4-3,TRBD1,TRBJ1-2,-,CASSQDKGRRGSGYTF,TGCGCCAGCAGCCAAGATAAGGGCCGCAGGGGGTCGGGCTACACCTTC
TRBV6-1,TRBD1,TRBJ2-2,once,CASSRGRQENTGELFF,TGTGCCAGCAGCAGGGGGAGACAGGAGAACACCGGGGAGCTGTTTTTT
TRBV5-5,-,TRBJ2-1,few,CASSLLASGEQFF,TGTGCCAGCAGCTTATTAGCGTCCGGGGAGCAGTTCTTC
TRBV2,TRBD2,TRBJ2-3,few,CASSVGLAGNTDTQYF,TGTGCCAGCAGTGTGGGACTAGCGGGGAACACAGATACGCAGTATTTT
TRBV24-1,TRBD2,TRBJ2-3,-,CATSETSGVWNTDTQYF,TGTGCCACCAGTGAAACTAGCGGGGTCTGGAACACAGATACGCAGTATTTT